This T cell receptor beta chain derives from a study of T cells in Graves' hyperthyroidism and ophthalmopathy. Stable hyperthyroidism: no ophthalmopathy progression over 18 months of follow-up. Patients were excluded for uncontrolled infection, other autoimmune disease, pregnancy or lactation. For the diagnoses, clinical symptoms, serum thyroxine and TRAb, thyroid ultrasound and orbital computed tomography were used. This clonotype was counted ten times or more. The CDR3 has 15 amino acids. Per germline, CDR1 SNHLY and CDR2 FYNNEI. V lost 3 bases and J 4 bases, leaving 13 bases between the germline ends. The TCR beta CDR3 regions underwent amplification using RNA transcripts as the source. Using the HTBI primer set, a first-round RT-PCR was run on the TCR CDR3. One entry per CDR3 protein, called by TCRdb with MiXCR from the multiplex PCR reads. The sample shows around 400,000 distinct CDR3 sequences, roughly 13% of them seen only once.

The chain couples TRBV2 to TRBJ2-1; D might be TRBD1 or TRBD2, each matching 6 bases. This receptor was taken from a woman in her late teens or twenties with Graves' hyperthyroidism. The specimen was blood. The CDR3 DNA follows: TGTGCCAGCAGTGATGTGCGGGGACAATACAATGAGCAGTTCTTC. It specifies CASSDVRGQYNEQFF.